This T cell receptor (beta chain) was profiled in a study of blood T cell repertoires in COVID-19. Background on the study: Specimens from acute and convalescent COVID-19 originated in the United States, Italy and Spain.

Per the authors' pipeline: Researchers report that nucleated cell counts were estimated from reference gene primer amplification. The assay was immunoSEQ multiplex PCR, and TCRdb's table has in-frame clones only and misses some. For V, J and clone size, that table is used; D and trimming come from the DNA. The table has 200,000 to 250,000 clones, 81% seen once. Study members were between about 18 and 90 years old and lived in 20 to 25 US regions. Clinical history reported by participants formed the basis on which cohorts were assigned. This CDR3 has 15 residues. Trimming stripped 3 bases from V and 3 bases from J, with 17 bases between. Germline lookup yields CDR1 DFQATT and CDR2 SNEGSKA (reference sequence).

The specimen was PBMCs or T cells enriched from blood (not recorded which). The sequence came from a woman aged 50 to 60 with acute COVID-19. The chain links TRBV20-1 to TRBJ1-2, with a possible D match to TRBD1 (6 bases). The CDR3 protein is CSASPTRGRDYGYTF. Written as DNA, the CDR3 is TGCAGTGCTAGTCCAACCAGGGGCCGAGACTATGGCTACACCTTC.